The 21 T cell receptor beta chains below come from one sample, sequenced in a study of regulatory T cells in long-lasting Graves disease. The authors built TCR beta libraries using iRepertoire HTBI primers and Arm-PCR of CDR3 regions. One entry per CDR3 protein results from TCRdb running MiXCR on the multiplex PCR reads. The sample yields hundreds of thousands of distinct CDR3 sequences, roughly 15% seen once. Noted time point: newly diagnosed GD, antithyroid drugs for less than 3 months. Extracted PBMC RNA gave rise to the TCR library. This sample was shared with a second study, whose subject was T cells in Graves' hyperthyroidism and ophthalmopathy.

Here the sequenced sample was peripheral blood mononuclear cells (PBMCs), taken at new diagnosis, from a patient treated with antithyroid drugs. The receptors originated from a man between 18 and 35 years old with Graves disease.

The J gene is TRBJ2-3, the V gene TRBV20-1; 11 nucleotides match TRBD2. Germline V gives CDR1 DFQATT, CDR2 SNEGSKA (reference sequence). With V trimmed by 0 bases and J by 4 bases, 9 bases remained unmatched. There are 17 residues in the CDR3. The CDR3 is CSARDPETSGIPDTQYF. CDR3 DNA sequence: TGCAGTGCTAGAGACCCGGAGACTAGCGGGATCCCAGATACGCAGTATTTT.

This sequence joins TRBV5-1 and TRBJ1-1; no reliable D call. The V end was cut by 4 bases, the J end by 5 bases, with 12 bases between. Germline assignment: CDR1 SGHRS and CDR2 YFSETQ. The CDR3 has 13 residues. The CDR3 region has the DNA TGCGCCAGCAGCCTGGATTATTTAACTGAAGCTTTCTTT. Amino acid sequence: CASSLDYLTEAFF.

This clonotype appeared a single time. J is TRBJ2-7 and V is TRBV20-1, with TRBD2 as a possible D gene (5 bases). This CDR3 spans 16 amino acids. V was shortened by 2 bases and J by 0 bases, with 17 bases between the two germline ends. Germline CDR1 is DFQATT and CDR2 is SNEGSKA (reference sequence). The chain's CDR3 is CSARLTQRWNSYEQYF. CDR3 nucleotide sequence: TGCAGTGCTAGACTAACCCAGCGGTGGAACTCCTACGAGCAGTACTTC.

CDR3 sequence: CSARDPAVGDTGELFF. CDR3 bases: TGCAGTGCTAGAGATCCAGCGGTCGGCGACACCGGGGAGCTGTTTTTT. The chain recombines TRBV20-1 with TRBJ2-2; the D gene is possibly TRBD2 (5 bases). CDR3 length equals 16 residues. V lost 0 bases and J lost 3, with 14 bases in between. Germline CDR1 is DFQATT and CDR2 is SNEGSKA (reference sequence).

The gene calls are TRBV28 and TRBJ2-4; D is perhaps TRBD1 (6 bases). The CDR3 runs to 14 residues. The V and J ends lost 6 bases and 0 bases respectively, with 9 bases between them. Germline values: CDR1 MDHEN, CDR2 SYDVKM. The DNA for the CDR3 is TGTGCCAGCAGCCAGGGGCTAGCCAAAAACATTCAGTACTTC. It translates to CASSQGLAKNIQYF.

Many counts were recorded for this clonotype. V gene TRBV12-3 or TRBV12-4 combines with J gene TRBJ2-7; D not certain. This CDR3 region has 13 residues. V was shortened by 3 bases and J by 5 bases, with 11 bases between the two germline ends. The CDR3 nucleotides read TGTGCCAGCAGTTTTTGGGTGTCCAACGAGCAGTACTTC. Protein sequence: CASSFWVSNEQYF.

With respect to this clonotype: A clone one base away is much larger, so this may be a read error. The rearrangement uses TRBV12-3 or TRBV12-4 and TRBJ2-3; tentative D call: TRBD1 (5 bases). This CDR3 has 13 amino acids. The chain's CDR3 is CACSPRQTDTQYF. For the CDR3, the DNA is TGTGCCTGCAGTCCCCGACAGACAGATACGCAGTATTTT.

This clonotype was counted only a few times. The chain joins TRBV30 to TRBJ2-1, with TRBD2 as a possible D gene (6 bases). This CDR3 region has 15 residues. In germline, CDR1 is GTSNPN, CDR2 SVGIG (reference sequence). V shed 8 bases and J shed 2 bases, with 19 bases lying between them. The CDR3, as DNA: TGTGCCGGGACCCGGGGACTGATTACCTACAATGAGCAGTTCTTC. Translating it yields CAGTRGLITYNEQFF.

The rearrangement uses TRBV10-2 and TRBJ2-5, with 10 bases matching TRBD1. Germline V CDR1 and CDR2: WSHSY, SAAADI. The CDR3 loop spans 13 amino acids. V was clipped by 6 bases and J by 3 bases; unmatched bases: 1. In DNA form, the CDR3 reads TGCGCCAGCAGCGGACAGGGGGAAGAGACCCAGTACTTC. The encoded protein is CASSGQGEETQYF.

Many counts were recorded for this clonotype. The CDR3 here is CSAPGQGGNQPQHF. Here the CDR3 DNA reads TGCAGTGCGCCAGGACAGGGGGGCAATCAGCCCCAGCATTTT. The genes are TRBV20-1 and TRBJ1-5; 10 nucleotides line up with TRBD1. The germline gives CDR1 DFQATT, CDR2 SNEGSKA (reference sequence). The CDR3 length is 14 residues. V gave up 6 bases and J gave up 2 bases; unmatched junction bases: 4.

This clonotype has just a few counts. The V call is TRBV4-2, the J call TRBJ1-2, with D possibly being TRBD1 (6 bases). The CDR3 runs 17 residues. Trimming cost V 0 bases and J 4 bases, with 18 bases left between them. Germline V gene sequence: CDR1 LGHNA, CDR2 YNFKEQ. This CDR3 is CASSQEHTAGDTYGYTF. In nucleotides, the CDR3 is TGTGCCAGCAGCCAAGAGCACACGGCAGGGGACACCTATGGCTACACCTTC.

This clonotype was seen ten or more times. The chain couples TRBV10-3 to TRBJ2-7; TRBD2 matches 7 bases. The CDR3 is 14 amino acids. Germline values: CDR1 ENHRY, CDR2 SYGVKD. V lost 3 bases, J lost 4 bases, and 6 bases stayed unmatched. The CDR3: CAISDNSGIYEQYF. The CDR3 DNA is TGTGCCATCAGTGATAACAGCGGGATATACGAGCAGTACTTC.

Concerning this clonotype itself: A much larger clone differs from this one at a single base, so this may be a read error. The rearrangement joins TRBV4-2 to TRBJ2-3, with 14 bases lining up with TRBD2. Looked up from germline, CDR1 is LGHNA and CDR2 is YNFKEQ. This CDR3 region has 17 residues. Losses at the gene ends were 4 bases for V and 1 base for J; bases not matched to a gene: 4. Here the CDR3 reads CASSPGLAGEGTDTQYF. Written as DNA, the CDR3 is TGTGCCAGCAGCCCGGGACTAGCGGGAGAGGGCACAGATACGCAGTATTTT.

The sample holds many counts of this clonotype. The chain links TRBV27 to TRBJ2-4; D is perhaps TRBD1 or TRBD2 (6 bases each). The germline CDR1 and CDR2 sequences are MNHEY and SMNVEV (reference sequence). The ends were cut back, 5 bases at V and 2 bases at J, with 13 bases in the middle. The CDR3 covers 15 residues. The CDR3 is CASSLGGRTKNIQYF. In nucleotides, the CDR3 is TGTGCCAGCAGTCTAGGGGGGAGAACCAAAAACATTCAGTACTTC.

This clonotype was recorded many times. In DNA, the CDR3 is TGCAGTGCCCGGGGGTCCGGGACAGTGAGCTCCTACGAGCAGTACTTC. Protein sequence: CSARGSGTVSSYEQYF. This chain uses TRBV20-1 with TRBJ2-7; TRBD1 might be the D (7 bases). Germline lookup yields CDR1 DFQATT and CDR2 SNEGSKA (reference sequence). The CDR3 spans 16 residues. Trimming shortened V by 6 bases and J by 0 bases, and 21 bases separated the two germline ends.

This clonotype was counted between two and nine times. The V gene is TRBV28, the J gene TRBJ2-7; 9 bases agree with TRBD1. Germline-derived CDR1 and CDR2 are MDHEN and SYDVKM. Trimming at V came to 6 bases and at J to 3 bases, leaving 12 bases not matched to a gene. The CDR3 covers 16 residues. Here the CDR3 DNA reads TGTGCCAGCAGGTCCGCCGGGACAGGGTCCTACTACGAGCAGTACTTC. This encodes CASRSAGTGSYYEQYF.

This clonotype occurred a few times. DNA of the CDR3: TGCAGTGCTACCCGAGGCCTTGCCAACAGCAATCAGCCCCAGCATTTT. Amino acids: CSATRGLANSNQPQHF. The rearrangement uses TRBV20-1 and TRBJ1-5; D gene ambiguous. Germline V gene sequence: CDR1 DFQATT, CDR2 SNEGSKA (reference sequence). The germline V and J ends were trimmed by 4 bases and 1 base, with 17 bases remaining between them. This CDR3 comprises 16 residues.

V usage is TRBV20-1 and J usage is TRBJ1-1, with 7 bases that match TRBD1. This CDR3 spans 13 amino acids. The V gene end was trimmed by 6 bases and the J gene end by 1 base; junction bases not matched to a gene: 5. Germline lookup yields CDR1 DFQATT and CDR2 SNEGSKA (reference sequence). CDR3 DNA sequence: TGCAGTGCCCATAACAGGGGGAACACTGAAGCTTTCTTT. This gives the protein CSAHNRGNTEAFF.

This clonotype was seen at least ten times. At one of its ends the junction is not consistent with the germline gene, which may arise from a read error. The chain employs TRBV5-1 and TRBJ1-5, with D unclear. This CDR3 spans 13 amino acids. Germline V CDR1 and CDR2: SGHRS, YFSETQ. For the CDR3, the DNA is TGTGCCAGCAGCTTAGACATCAATCAGCCCCAGCATTTT. It specifies CASSLDINQPQHF.

This clonotype was seen more than once but under ten times. The rearrangement joins TRBV3-1 to TRBJ2-1; 7 bases map to TRBD2. Germline assignment: CDR1 LGHDT and CDR2 YNNKEL (reference sequence). The CDR3 has 15 amino acids. The trim removed 6 bases at V and 2 bases at J, leaving 7 bases unmatched. The CDR3 DNA is TGTGCCAGCAGTGCGGCGGGAGAGGCCTACAATGAGCAGTTCTTC. Encoded protein: CASSAAGEAYNEQFF.

This clonotype was seen at least ten times. V is TRBV5-5 and J is TRBJ1-1; possible D gene TRBD1, 5 bases. Per the germline V gene, CDR1 is SGHKS and CDR2 is YYEKEE (reference sequence). Between the trimmed V and J ends, which lost 1 base and 4 bases, there was a span of 14 bases. The length of the CDR3 is 15 residues. The CDR3 DNA reads TGTGCCAGCAGCTTGTTCGCAGGGAGGACCACTGAAGCTTTCTTT. Translated, it gives CASSLFAGRTTEAFF.